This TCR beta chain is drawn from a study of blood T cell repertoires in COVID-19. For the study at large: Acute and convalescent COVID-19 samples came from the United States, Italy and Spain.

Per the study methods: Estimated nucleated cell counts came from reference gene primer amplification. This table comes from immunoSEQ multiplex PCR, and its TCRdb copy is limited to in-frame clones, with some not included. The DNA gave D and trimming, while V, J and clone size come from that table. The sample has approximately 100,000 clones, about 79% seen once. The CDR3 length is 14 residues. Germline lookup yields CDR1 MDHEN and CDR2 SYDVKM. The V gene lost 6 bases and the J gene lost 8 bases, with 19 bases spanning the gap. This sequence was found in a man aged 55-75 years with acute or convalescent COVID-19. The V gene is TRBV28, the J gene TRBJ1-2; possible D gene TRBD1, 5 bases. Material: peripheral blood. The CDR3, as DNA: TGTGCCAGCAGACCACCTCAGCTCGGGGGAGGCTACACCTTC. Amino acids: CASRPPQLGGGYTF.